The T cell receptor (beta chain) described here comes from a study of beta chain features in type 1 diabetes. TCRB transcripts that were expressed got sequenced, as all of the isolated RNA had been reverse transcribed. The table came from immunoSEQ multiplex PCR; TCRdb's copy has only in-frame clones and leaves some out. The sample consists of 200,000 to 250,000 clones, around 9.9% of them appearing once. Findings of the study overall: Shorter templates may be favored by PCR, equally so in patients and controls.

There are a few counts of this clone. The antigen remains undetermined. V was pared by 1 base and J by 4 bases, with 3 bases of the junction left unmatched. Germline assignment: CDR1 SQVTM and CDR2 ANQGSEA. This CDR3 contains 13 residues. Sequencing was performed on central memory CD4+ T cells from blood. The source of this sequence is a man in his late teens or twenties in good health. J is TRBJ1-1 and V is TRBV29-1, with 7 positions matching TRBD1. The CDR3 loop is CSVEGQGGTEAFF. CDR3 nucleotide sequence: TGCAGCGTTGAAGGACAGGGAGGCACTGAAGCTTTCTTT.